Presented here are 8 T cell receptor beta chains from one specimen sequenced in a study of CD8+ T cells in alopecia areata. Treatment of the sample: oral pan-JAK inhibitor, 5-10 mg twice daily. Extraction of RNA preceded its reverse transcription into cDNA, which served as the sequencing template. The repertoire was sequenced with immunoSEQ multiplex PCR; TCRdb's copy has only in-frame clones and lacks some. The sample yields roughly 150,000 clones, 45% to 65% seen once. The sequencing here drew on CD8+ T cells sorted from blood, taken at week 4, from a patient treated with tofacitinib. Receptors were obtained from a human donor with alopecia areata.

This chain joins TRBV11-2 and TRBJ2-1, with 8 bases that match TRBD1. The CDR3 loop spans 15 amino acids. After removal of 5 bases from V and 4 bases from J, the junction contained 7 bases not matched to a gene. From germline, CDR1 is SGHAT and CDR2 FQNNGV. The CDR3 loop is CASSPGTGYYNEQFF. In DNA, the CDR3 is TGTGCCAGCAGCCCCGGGACAGGATATTACAATGAGCAGTTCTTC.

Remarks on this clone: Other nucleotide sequences from this sample produce the same CDR3. The genes are TRBV9 and TRBJ2-7; weak D call: TRBD1 (5 bases). The CDR3 runs 14 residues. V dropped 0 bases and J dropped 0 bases, with 7 bases sitting between them. Germline V gives CDR1 SGDLS, CDR2 YYNGEE. CDR3 DNA sequence: TGTGCCAGCAGCGTAGAAGACAGCTCCTACGAGCAGTACTTC. It is translated as CASSVEDSSYEQYF.

This clone has more than one count but fewer than ten. The V and J genes are TRBV13 and TRBJ2-1, with no clear D. This CDR3 spans 13 amino acids. V gave up 3 bases and J gave up 5 bases, with 8 bases separating them. CDR1 is PRHDT, CDR2 FYEKMQ, per germline (reference sequence). The CDR3 loop is CASSFPTDNEQFF. For the CDR3, the DNA is TGTGCCAGCAGCTTCCCTACAGACAATGAGCAGTTCTTC.

The chain links TRBV7-2 to TRBJ2-2; possible D gene TRBD1, 6 bases. Germline V CDR1 and CDR2: SGHTA, FQGNSA. The CDR3 runs 16 residues. The germline V and J ends were trimmed by 2 bases and 4 bases, with 14 bases remaining between them. CDR3 DNA sequence: TGTGCCAGCAGCTTAAAGGTGCCAGGGGTCACCGGGGAGCTGTTTTTT. Amino acid sequence: CASSLKVPGVTGELFF.

This chain joins TRBV6-1 and TRBJ1-4; 9 nucleotides align to TRBD1. The CDR3 has 15 residues. Germline CDR1 and CDR2: MNHNS and SASEGT. V lost 1 base and J lost 8; bases outside the gene matches: 5. The CDR3, as DNA: TGTGCCAGCAGTGAAGTACAGGGGGCGTCCGAAAAACTGTTTTTT. Amino acids: CASSEVQGASEKLFF.

The chain joins TRBV7-9 to TRBJ2-7, with a possible D match to TRBD2 (6 bases). CDR3 length equals 14 residues. The V gene's germline CDR1 is SEHNR and CDR2 FQNEAQ (reference sequence). V was clipped by 3 bases and J by 2 bases, with 11 bases between them. CDR3 residues: CASSFGGFPYEQYF. The CDR3 DNA sequence: TGTGCCAGCAGCTTTGGGGGGTTTCCCTACGAGCAGTACTTC.

This clone was observed a handful of times. The gene calls are TRBV7-9 and TRBJ2-1, with 10 bases aligning to TRBD2. V shed 2 bases, J shed 7 bases, and the junction held 14 bases outside the gene matches. The CDR3 length is 18 residues. Germline V lookup: CDR1 SEHNR, CDR2 FQNEAQ (reference sequence). CDR3: CASSLSVAGGPFRNEQFF. The CDR3 DNA is TGTGCCAGCAGCTTATCGGTAGCGGGGGGTCCCTTTCGGAATGAGCAGTTCTTC.

Remarks on this clone: The junction departs from the called germline gene at one end, perhaps through a read error. The gene calls are TRBV7-9 and TRBJ2-1; 12 nucleotides line up with TRBD2. The CDR3 loop spans 15 amino acids. CDR1 is SEHNR, CDR2 FQNEAQ, per germline (reference sequence). In nucleotides, the CDR3 is TGTGCCAGCAGCTTAGGGGGACTAGCGGGTCACCATCGGGTCTTC. It codes for CASSLGGLAGHHRVF.